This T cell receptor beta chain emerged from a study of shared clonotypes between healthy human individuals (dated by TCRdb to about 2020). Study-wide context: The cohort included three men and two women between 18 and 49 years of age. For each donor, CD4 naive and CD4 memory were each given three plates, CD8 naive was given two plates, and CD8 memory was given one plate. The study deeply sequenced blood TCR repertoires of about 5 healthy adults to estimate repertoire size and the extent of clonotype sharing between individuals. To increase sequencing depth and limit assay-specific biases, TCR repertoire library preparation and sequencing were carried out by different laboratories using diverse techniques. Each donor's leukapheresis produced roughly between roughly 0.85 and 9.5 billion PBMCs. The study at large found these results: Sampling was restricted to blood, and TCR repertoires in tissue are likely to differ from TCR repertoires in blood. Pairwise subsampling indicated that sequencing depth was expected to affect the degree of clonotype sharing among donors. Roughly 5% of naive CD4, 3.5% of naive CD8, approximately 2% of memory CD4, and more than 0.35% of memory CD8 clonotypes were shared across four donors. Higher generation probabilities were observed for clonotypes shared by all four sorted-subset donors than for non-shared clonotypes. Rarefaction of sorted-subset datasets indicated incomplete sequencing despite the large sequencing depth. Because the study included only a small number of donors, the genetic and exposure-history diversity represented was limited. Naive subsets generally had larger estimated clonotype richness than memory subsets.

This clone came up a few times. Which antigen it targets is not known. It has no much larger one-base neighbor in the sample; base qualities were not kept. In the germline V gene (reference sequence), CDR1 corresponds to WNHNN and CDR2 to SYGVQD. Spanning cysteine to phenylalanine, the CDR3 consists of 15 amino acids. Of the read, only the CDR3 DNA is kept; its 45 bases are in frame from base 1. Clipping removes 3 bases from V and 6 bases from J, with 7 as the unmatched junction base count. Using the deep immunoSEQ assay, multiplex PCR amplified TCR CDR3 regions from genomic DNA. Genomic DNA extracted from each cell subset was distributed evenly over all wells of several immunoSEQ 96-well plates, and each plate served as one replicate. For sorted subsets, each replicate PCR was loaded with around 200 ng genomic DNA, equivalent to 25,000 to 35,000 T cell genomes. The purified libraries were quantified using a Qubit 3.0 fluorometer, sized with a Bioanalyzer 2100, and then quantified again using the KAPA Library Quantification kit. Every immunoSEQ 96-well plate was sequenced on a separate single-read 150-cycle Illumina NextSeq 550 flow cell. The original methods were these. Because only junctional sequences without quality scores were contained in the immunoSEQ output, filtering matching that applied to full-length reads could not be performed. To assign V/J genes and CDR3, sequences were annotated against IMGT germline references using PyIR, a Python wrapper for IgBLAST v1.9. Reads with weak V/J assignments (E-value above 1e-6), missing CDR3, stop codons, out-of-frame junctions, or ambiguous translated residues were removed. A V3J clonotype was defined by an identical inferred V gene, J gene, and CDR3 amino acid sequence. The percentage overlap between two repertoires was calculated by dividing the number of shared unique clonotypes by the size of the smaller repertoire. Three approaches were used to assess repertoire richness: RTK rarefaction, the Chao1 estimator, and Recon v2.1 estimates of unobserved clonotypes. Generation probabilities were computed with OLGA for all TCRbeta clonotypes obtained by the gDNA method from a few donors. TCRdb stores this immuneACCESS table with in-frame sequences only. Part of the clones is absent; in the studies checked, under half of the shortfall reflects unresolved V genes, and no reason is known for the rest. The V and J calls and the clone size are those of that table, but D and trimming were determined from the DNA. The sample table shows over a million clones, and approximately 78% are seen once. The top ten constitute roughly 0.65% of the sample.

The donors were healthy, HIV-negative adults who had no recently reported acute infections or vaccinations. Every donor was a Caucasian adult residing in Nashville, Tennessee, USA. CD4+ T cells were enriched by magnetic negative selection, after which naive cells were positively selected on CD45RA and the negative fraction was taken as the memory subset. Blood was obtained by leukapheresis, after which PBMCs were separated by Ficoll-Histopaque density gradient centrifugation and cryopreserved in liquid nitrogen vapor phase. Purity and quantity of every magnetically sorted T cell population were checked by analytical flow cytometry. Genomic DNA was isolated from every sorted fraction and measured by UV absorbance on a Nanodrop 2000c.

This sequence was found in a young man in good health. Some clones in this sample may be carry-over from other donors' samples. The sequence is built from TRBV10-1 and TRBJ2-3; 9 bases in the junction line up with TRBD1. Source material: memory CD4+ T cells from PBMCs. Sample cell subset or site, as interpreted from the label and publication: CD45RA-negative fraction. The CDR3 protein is CASSEGTGRVDTQYF. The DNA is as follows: TGCGCCAGCAGTGAAGGGACAGGGAGGGTGGATACGCAGTATTTT.